The 6 T cell receptor beta chains below all came from one sample that was sequenced in a study of T cell responses to AZD1222 COVID-19 vaccine. Libraries were prepared by immunoSEQ multiplex PCR; TCRdb keeps only in-frame clonotypes and omits some of them. There are 100,000 or so clones in the sample; 80% to 90% occur only once, and 35% to 45% lies in the top ten. The source material was peripheral blood, sampled 28 days after the second AZD1222 dose. The receptors were sampled from an adult who received the AZD1222 COVID-19 vaccine.

The rearrangement uses TRBV6-5 and TRBJ2-1; possibly TRBD1 or TRBD2 for D (5 bases each). CDR1 and CDR2 (germline): MNHEY, SVGAGI. CDR3 length: 14 residues. V lost 8 bases, J lost 8 bases, and 19 bases lay in between. CDR3 nucleotide sequence: TGTGCCAGCGCCCCGGGGACCTCTTATCATGAGCAGTTCTTC. Translating gives CASAPGTSYHEQFF.

The rearrangement links TRBV7-2 to TRBJ2-2, with TRBD2 as a possible D gene (5 bases). This CDR3 has 13 residues. V lost 0 bases and J lost 6, with 5 bases in between. Germline V gene sequence: CDR1 SGHTA, CDR2 FQGNSA. The CDR3 DNA reads TGTGCCAGCAGCTTAGCGAGGGCCGGGGAGCTGTTTTTT. It translates to CASSLARAGELFF.

This chain connects TRBV6-1 to TRBJ2-1; 11 positions agree with TRBD2. This CDR3 has 16 residues. Germline CDR1 MNHNS, CDR2 SASEGT. The V and J ends lost 4 bases and 6 bases, in that order; junction bases with no gene match: 8. CDR3 sequence: CASSVAGGLVANEQFF. In DNA form, the CDR3 reads TGTGCCAGCAGTGTAGCGGGAGGGTTAGTGGCCAATGAGCAGTTCTTC.

In DNA form, the CDR3 reads TGTGCCAGTAGTACCTCCGGGACTAGCGGGACGTGGGACATTCAGTACTTC. Protein: CASSTSGTSGTWDIQYF. This chain connects TRBV19 to TRBJ2-4, with 13 positions matching TRBD2. After removal of 4 bases from V and 8 bases from J, the junction contained 11 bases not matched to a gene. Germline V gene data show CDR1 as LNHDA and CDR2 as SQIVND (reference sequence). The CDR3 consists of 17 residues.

This chain connects TRBV11-3 to TRBJ2-3; tentative D call: TRBD2 (5 bases). Trimming shortened V by 1 base and J by 0 bases, and 8 bases separated the two germline ends. This CDR3 contains 15 residues. CDR1 is SGHNT, CDR2 YENEEA, per germline. The CDR3 nucleotides read TGTGCCAGCAGCTTAGGAGGGTATAGCACAGATACGCAGTATTTT. It specifies CASSLGGYSTDTQYF.

This chain uses TRBV27 with TRBJ2-5; D is unresolved. Trimming stripped 3 bases from V and 1 base from J, with 6 bases between. Germline assignment: CDR1 MNHEY and CDR2 SMNVEV (reference sequence). The CDR3 runs 13 residues. In DNA, the CDR3 is TGTGCCAGCAGTTTTAGAGCCCAAGAGACCCAGTACTTC. It yields the protein CASSFRAQETQYF.